This T cell receptor beta chain was found in a study of tumor and adjacent non-tumor tissue in lung cancer. On the study more broadly: On average, productive TCRbeta reads reached some 4.4 million per sample.

About this clonotype itself: Its antigen is unidentified.

General observations from the study: Higher tumor TCR diversity was associated with shorter survival. Normal lung showed higher cumulative top 100 clone frequency than tumor.

No cell sorting was done before RNA was extracted from the tissue. The normal lung tissue was taken more than 3 cm from the tumor edge. Donors were chemotherapy-naive, newly diagnosed lung cancer surgical patients in China, August–November 2014. The library came from three nested PCR rounds adapted from ARM-PCR protocols. A single record per CDR3 protein comes from TCRdb applying MiXCR to the multiplex PCR reads. The table shows tens of thousands of distinct CDR3 sequences, with approximately 82% occurring only once. The CDR3 covers 15 residues. CDR1 and CDR2 (germline): SGHAT, FQNNGV. V lost 2 bases and J lost 2, with 13 bases in between.

The chain links TRBV11-2 to TRBJ2-7; D is undetermined. Sequencing input: distant non-tumor lung tissue. The sequence was obtained from a man aged 65 to 79 with non-small cell lung cancer. The CDR3: CASSLNQVATYEQYF. CDR3 DNA: TGTGCCAGCAGCTTAAATCAGGTGGCCACCTACGAGCAGTACTTC.